This T cell receptor (beta chain) stems from a study of PD-1 blockade in mismatch repair-deficient tumors. Looking at the study overall: Patients had 12 to 13 mismatch repair-deficient cancer types and were previously treated and progressing.

The repertoire was sequenced with immunoSEQ multiplex PCR; TCRdb's copy has only in-frame clones and lacks some. The table has 60,000 to 65,000 clones, about nine tenths seen once; the top ten hold around 14%. This CDR3 comprises 13 residues. Unmatched junction bases numbered 5, after V lost 6 bases and J lost 6 bases. The germline CDR1 and CDR2 sequences are SGHVS and FNYEAQ. PCR or immunohistochemistry showed mismatch repair deficiency in every enrolled patient. V is TRBV7-6 and J is TRBJ2-3, with 8 bases that match TRBD2. The specimen comprised peripheral blood, sampled 52 weeks after starting pembrolizumab. This TCR came from an adult with mismatch repair-deficient cancer. CDR3 bases: TGTGCCAGCAGGGTTAGCGGGAAGGATACGCAGTATTTT. It codes for CASRVSGKDTQYF.